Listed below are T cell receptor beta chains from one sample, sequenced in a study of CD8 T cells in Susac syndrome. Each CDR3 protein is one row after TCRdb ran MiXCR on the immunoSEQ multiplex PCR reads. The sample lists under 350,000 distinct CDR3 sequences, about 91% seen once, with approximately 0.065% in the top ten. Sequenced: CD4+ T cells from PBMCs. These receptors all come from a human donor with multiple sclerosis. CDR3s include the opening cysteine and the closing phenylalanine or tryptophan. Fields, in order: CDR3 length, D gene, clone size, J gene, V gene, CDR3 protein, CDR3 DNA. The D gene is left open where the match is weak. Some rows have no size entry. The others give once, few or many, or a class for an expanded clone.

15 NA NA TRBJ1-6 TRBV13 CASSLEAAFNSPLHF TGTGCCAGCAGCTTAGAGGCAGCCTTTAATTCACCCCTCCACTTT
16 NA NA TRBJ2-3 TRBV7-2 CASSLWIGGGTDTQYF TGTGCCAGCAGCTTATGGATCGGGGGAGGCACAGATACGCAGTATTTT
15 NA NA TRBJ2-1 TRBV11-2 CASNPGTPRYNEQFF TGTGCCAGTAACCCCGGGACCCCTAGATACAATGAGCAGTTCTTC
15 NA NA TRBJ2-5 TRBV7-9 CASSSRGAPQETQYF TGTGCCAGCAGCTCGCGAGGGGCCCCACAAGAGACCCAGTACTTC
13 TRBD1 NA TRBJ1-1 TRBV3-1 CASSQTGGGRAFF TGTGCCAGCAGTCAGACAGGGGGCGGGAGGGCTTTCTTT
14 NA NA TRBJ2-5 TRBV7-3 CASSLRGGGGTQYF TGTGCCAGCAGCCTCCGAGGGGGGGGCGGGACCCAGTACTTC
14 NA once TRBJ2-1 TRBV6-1 CASSMGRRYNEQFF TGTGCCAGCAGTATGGGCAGACGTTACAATGAGCAGTTCTTC
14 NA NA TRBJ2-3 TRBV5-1 CASSFRHQADTQYF TGCGCCAGCAGCTTCCGGCACCAAGCAGATACGCAGTATTTT
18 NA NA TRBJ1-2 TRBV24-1 CATSDSSIAGNLNYGYTF TGTGCCACCAGTGATTCATCAATTGCAGGGAACCTAAACTATGGCTACACCTTC
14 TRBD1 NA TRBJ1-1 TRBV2 CASSLGQGLTEAFF TGTGCCAGCAGTCTCGGACAGGGTTTGACTGAAGCTTTCTTT
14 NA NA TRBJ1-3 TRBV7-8 CASSLSASSNTIYF TGTGCCAGCAGCTTGTCGGCCTCGTCAAACACCATATATTTT
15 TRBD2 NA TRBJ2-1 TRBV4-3 CASSQATSGRGEQFF TGCGCCAGCAGCCAAGCGACTAGCGGGAGAGGTGAGCAGTTCTTC